This T cell receptor (beta chain) stems from a study of T cells in Graves' hyperthyroidism and ophthalmopathy. The CDR3 covers 12 residues. The V gene's germline CDR1 is SQVTM and CDR2 ANQGSEA. V was clipped by 4 bases and J by 3 bases, with 10 bases between them. This clonotype came up many times. TCR beta CDR3 regions were amplified from RNA. Using the HTBI primer set, a first-round RT-PCR was run on the TCR CDR3. Using its own MiXCR run on the multiplex PCR reads, TCRdb lists one record per CDR3 protein. The sample consists of 450,000 to 700,000 distinct CDR3 sequences, roughly 46% of them appearing once.

This chain uses TRBV29-1 with TRBJ2-7; possible D gene TRBD2, 6 bases. This clonotype originated in an adult woman with Graves' disease, either hyperthyroidism or ophthalmopathy (not recorded which). The sequencing sample was made of peripheral blood or thyroid tissue (not recorded which). The CDR3 nucleotides read TGCAGCGTTGTCCTCGGGGGCTACGAGCAGTACTTC. It specifies CSVVLGGYEQYF.